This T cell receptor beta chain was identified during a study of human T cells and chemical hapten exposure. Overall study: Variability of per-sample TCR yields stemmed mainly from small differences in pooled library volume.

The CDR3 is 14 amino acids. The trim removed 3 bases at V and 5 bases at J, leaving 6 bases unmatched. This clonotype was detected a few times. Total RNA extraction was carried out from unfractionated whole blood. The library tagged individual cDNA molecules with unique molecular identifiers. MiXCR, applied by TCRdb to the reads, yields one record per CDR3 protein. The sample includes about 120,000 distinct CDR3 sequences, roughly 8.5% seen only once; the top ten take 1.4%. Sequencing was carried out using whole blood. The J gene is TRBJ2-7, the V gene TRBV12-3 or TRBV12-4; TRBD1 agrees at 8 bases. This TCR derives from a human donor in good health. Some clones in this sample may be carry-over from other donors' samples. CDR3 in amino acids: CASSFQDREDEQYF. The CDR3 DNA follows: TGTGCCAGCAGTTTTCAGGACAGGGAAGACGAGCAGTACTTC.